This entry is about one T cell receptor beta chain. Antigen specificity is unknown. Measured with immunoSEQ multiplex PCR; TCRdb has only the in-frame clones, and not every one. Of some 95,000 clones in the sample, roughly nine tenths were seen once. This entry belongs to a study of T cell responses to AZD1222 COVID-19 vaccine. CDR3 size: 17 residues. The V gene end was trimmed by 1 base and the J gene end by 0 bases; junction bases not matched to a gene: 7. CDR1 and CDR2 (germline): LNHNV, YYDKDF (reference sequence). The study's findings and limits: Among those given AZD1222, only six or seven were seropositive at baseline. Following two doses of AZD1222, Spike-specific TCR breadth and depth rose.

The origin of this receptor is an adult in good health. The rearrangement links TRBV15 to TRBJ2-3; 7 bases agree with TRBD2. The sequencing used peripheral blood, collected on day 0 of AZD1222 vaccination. The CDR3 nucleotides read TGTGCCACCAGCAGAGCCGATAGCGGGTTGAGCACAGATACGCAGTATTTT. This translates into CATSRADSGLSTDTQYF.